This T cell receptor (beta chain) derives from a study of blood T cells in healthy people across ages. Concerning this clonotype itself: Its matching antigen is unknown.

The use of a sample-barcoded 5' primer and a J-beta primer mix characterized a second PCR of roughly 6 to 11 cycles. Any given sample supplied a minimum of 2.5 million CDR3-containing paired-end reads. MiXCR, applied by TCRdb to the 5' RACE reads, yields one record per CDR3 protein. The sample holds approximately 800,000 distinct CDR3 sequences, roughly 24% seen once. Regarding the study as a whole: Naive T cell percentage by flow cytometry tracked strongly with beta diversity. No conclusive comparison of naive versus antigen-experienced cells was possible with unsorted PBMCs.

CDR3 length equals 14 residues. Germline V gene sequence: CDR1 SNHLY, CDR2 FYNNEI. The V and J ends lost 6 bases and 1 base respectively, with 12 bases between them. These data were also filed under a second study, of T cells of mothers and their children. Per that study: Every microgram of extracted RNA entered cDNA synthesis, around 1.4 ug per 15 ul.

The specimen sequenced was blood. The sequence was obtained from a boy under 18 in good health. The chain is built from TRBV2 and TRBJ2-5; no definite D call. CDR3 bases: TGTGCCAGCAGCCCTCTAGGGTCCCAAGAGACCCAGTACTTC. This sequence encodes CASSPLGSQETQYF.